By share, the clone carrying this TCR beta chain counts as medium-sized. The antigen remains unidentified. These data originate in a study of metastatic and nonmetastatic thyroid tumors. Study details: Where malignant and benign thyroid patients were concerned, repertoires were compared across blood and tumor or nodule tissue. Study-level findings and limits: Relative to benign nodules, malignant thyroid tumors were reportedly characterized by significantly elevated TCR beta diversity in blood and tumor.

Every patient was untreated before thyroid surgery. Deletions cut 5 bases from V and 0 bases from J, with 6 bases between. The CDR3 extends over 13 amino acids. Germline V gene sequence: CDR1 LNHDA, CDR2 SQIVND (reference sequence). In the source study's methods: What underpinned the distant-metastasis classifier for papillary thyroid cancer was the set of CDR3 differences across clinicopathological groups. TCRdb reanalyzed the PCR reads via MiXCR. TCRdb's processing, not the study's, gives the V and J calls here. The sample consists of about 7,300 clones, about 19% of them appearing once. This chain links TRBV19 with TRBJ2-3, with D uncertain. Sequences were obtained from adjacent normal tissue. This TCR was recovered from a female donor with papillary thyroid cancer or a benign thyroid nodule (not recorded which). Some clones in this sample may be carry-over from other donors' samples. The CDR3 loop reads CASSPGSTDTQYF. The DNA for the CDR3 is TGTGCCAGTAGTCCCGGGAGCACAGATACGCAGTATTTT.